The sequence of this T cell receptor beta chain was determined in a study of T cell responses to AZD1222 COVID-19 vaccine. V shed 7 bases and J shed 4 bases, with 17 bases lying between them. The CDR3 covers 15 residues. Per the germline V gene, CDR1 is MNHEY and CDR2 is SVGAGI. Using immunoSEQ multiplex PCR, the repertoire was profiled, and TCRdb retains in-frame clones only, with some absent. Among approximately 85,000 clones, 86% were seen once, and the ten largest hold around 6.7%. This clone appeared a single time. Antigen unknown. General observations from the study: Donors were largely white British and mainly female; clonal diversity was possibly underestimated. Rises in breadth and depth of Spike-specific TCRs came after two AZD1222 doses. Epitopes outside B.1.351 and B.1.1.7 mutated regions reportedly drew nearly half of spike TCRs.

The gene calls are TRBV6-5 and TRBJ2-1, with a weak D call TRBD2 (6 bases). Source: peripheral blood, taken on day 0 of AZD1222 vaccination. This TCR was sampled from an adult in good health. The CDR3 DNA is TGTGCCAGCAACCCCGGGAGAGCGGAGTACAATGAGCAGTTCTTC. Its translation: CASNPGRAEYNEQFF.